This TCR beta chain was observed in a study of blood T cell repertoires in COVID-19. Germline CDR1 is KGHDR and CDR2 is SFDVKD. V shed 4 bases and J shed 12 bases, with 15 bases lying between them. This CDR3 contains 13 residues. Produced via immunoSEQ multiplex PCR; TCRdb's table is partial and in-frame only. The profile covers some 450,000 clones, with about 90% appearing a single time and 0.7% to 1% taken by the ten largest. The chain carries TRBV24-1 and TRBJ2-1, with D unresolved. The TCR was taken from a man between 18 and 29 years old with COVID-19, enrolled during active disease. Source material: peripheral blood. CDR3 protein: CATSEHLGVGQFF. The DNA of the CDR3 is TGTGCCACCAGTGAACACCTTGGAGTGGGGCAGTTCTTC.